This T cell receptor (beta chain) was retrieved from a study of blood T cell repertoires in COVID-19. On the study more broadly: Samples came from the United States, Italy and Spain, spanning acute and convalescent COVID-19. Nucleic acid was either cDNA or gDNA, and it came from T cells, B-cell-depleted T cells, or PBMCs.

Under the authors' procedure: Amplification of reference gene primers was used by the study to estimate nucleated cell counts. The data were produced by immunoSEQ multiplex PCR, yet TCRdb's version contains in-frame clones alone and is incomplete. The V and J calls and clone size come from that table; D and trimming were worked out from the DNA. Of over 60,000 clones listed, just over 85% are singletons. Germline V lookup: CDR1 MNHEY, CDR2 SMNVEV (reference sequence). CDR3 length: 16 amino acids. V lost 10 bases and J 0 bases, leaving 19 bases between the germline ends. This clonotype originated in a man between 65 and 85 years old with active or convalescent COVID-19. Material: peripheral blood. The chain joins TRBV27 to TRBJ1-3; D is undetermined. CDR3 sequence: CAMTEDGRSSGNTIYF. The CDR3 coding sequence is TGTGCCATGACGGAGGACGGACGGAGCTCTGGAAACACCATATATTTT.